This is a list of T cell receptor beta chains from one sample in a study of shared clonotypes between healthy human individuals. Data came from immunoSEQ multiplex PCR; TCRdb stores just in-frame clones and leaves some out. Of 2 million or so clones listed, 95% are singletons. Sequencing input: naive CD4+ T cells sorted from blood. The source of these receptors is a young man in good health. Each CDR3 is given with its conserved first and last residue. D genes are given only for firm matches. A clone size is listed for some rows: how often the clone was seen (once, few, many), or a class if it is expanded.

length: 18
size: NA
D: TRBD1
J: TRBJ1-3
V: TRBV5-5
CDR3: CASSPRMDRGQMGNTIYF
DNA: TGTGCCAGCAGCCCCCGCATGGACAGGGGGCAGATGGGAAACACCATATATTTT

length: 13
size: NA
D: TRBD1
J: TRBJ2-1
V: TRBV30
CDR3: CAWSATGVNEQFF
DNA: TGTGCCTGGAGTGCGACAGGGGTAAATGAGCAGTTCTTC

length: 15
size: NA
D: NA
J: TRBJ2-5
V: TRBV6-5
CDR3: CASSYSPRFQETQYF
DNA: TGTGCCAGCAGTTACTCACCCCGATTTCAAGAGACCCAGTACTTC

length: 14
size: NA
D: TRBD2
J: TRBJ2-5
V: TRBV9
CDR3: CASSVASGQETQYF
DNA: TGTGCCAGCAGCGTCGCTAGCGGACAAGAGACCCAGTACTTC

length: 15
size: NA
D: NA
J: TRBJ1-4
V: TRBV5-1
CDR3: CASSADSATNEKLFF
DNA: TGCGCCAGCAGCGCCGACAGTGCAACTAATGAAAAACTGTTTTTT

length: 13
size: once
D: NA
J: TRBJ2-7
V: TRBV5-1
CDR3: CASSVGPQYEQYF
DNA: TGCGCCAGCAGCGTTGGACCTCAGTACGAGCAGTACTTC

length: 13
size: NA
D: NA
J: TRBJ2-3
V: TRBV15
CDR3: CATSRPFGGTQYF
DNA: TGTGCCACCAGCAGACCGTTCGGGGGTACGCAGTATTTT

length: 15
size: NA
D: NA
J: TRBJ1-3
V: TRBV10-1
CDR3: CASSDQVNSGNTIYF
DNA: TGCGCCAGCTCCGACCAAGTGAACTCTGGAAACACCATATATTTT

length: 17
size: NA
D: NA
J: TRBJ2-6
V: TRBV7-2
CDR3: CASSIGGTASGANVLTF
DNA: TGTGCCAGCAGCATTGGGGGTACAGCCTCCGGGGCCAACGTCCTGACTTTC

length: 17
size: NA
D: NA
J: TRBJ1-4
V: TRBV7-9
CDR3: CASSLAIGIATNEKLFF
DNA: TGTGCCAGCAGCTTAGCGATAGGGATTGCAACTAATGAAAAACTGTTTTTT

length: 14
size: NA
D: NA
J: TRBJ2-5
V: TRBV15
CDR3: CATRETEVKKTQYF
DNA: TGTGCCACCAGAGAGACAGAGGTAAAGAAGACCCAGTACTTC

length: 15
size: few
D: TRBD1
J: TRBJ2-3
V: TRBV9
CDR3: CASRKGTAYTDTQYF
DNA: TGTGCCAGCAGAAAAGGGACAGCATACACAGATACGCAGTATTTT

length: 15
size: NA
D: NA
J: TRBJ2-1
V: TRBV5-1
CDR3: CASSRIGTPYNEQFF
DNA: TGCGCCAGCAGCAGAATCGGGACACCGTACAATGAGCAGTTCTTC

length: 14
size: NA
D: TRBD2
J: TRBJ2-5
V: TRBV7-9
CDR3: CASSSTSGKETQYF
DNA: TGTGCCAGCAGCTCGACTAGCGGCAAAGAGACCCAGTACTTC

length: 17
size: NA
D: NA
J: TRBJ2-1
V: TRBV10-3
CDR3: CAISATRGGPPYNEQFF
DNA: TGTGCCATCAGCGCGACTAGAGGGGGTCCCCCTTACAATGAGCAGTTCTTC

length: 15
size: NA
D: NA
J: TRBJ1-4
V: TRBV28
CDR3: CASSRVSAQSEKLFF
DNA: TGTGCCAGCAGTCGCGTCTCGGCGCAGTCTGAAAAACTGTTTTTT

length: 17
size: few
D: TRBD2
J: TRBJ2-2
V: TRBV10-3
CDR3: CAIGLAGPLANTGELFF
DNA: TGTGCCATCGGGCTAGCGGGACCCCTCGCGAACACCGGGGAGCTGTTTTTT

length: 16
size: NA
D: TRBD1
J: TRBJ1-1
V: TRBV5-1
CDR3: CASTEGQGIADTEAFF
DNA: TGCGCCAGCACCGAAGGACAGGGGATTGCAGACACTGAAGCTTTCTTT

length: 15
size: NA
D: NA
J: TRBJ1-4
V: TRBV5-6
CDR3: CASSFGHSPDEKLFF
DNA: TGTGCCAGCAGCTTCGGACACTCTCCGGATGAAAAACTGTTTTTT

length: 15
size: NA
D: TRBD2
J: TRBJ2-7
V: TRBV6-5
CDR3: CASQRGLAGAYEQYF
DNA: TGTGCCAGCCAGAGGGGTCTAGCGGGAGCCTACGAGCAGTACTTC

length: 14
size: NA
D: TRBD1
J: TRBJ2-3
V: TRBV6-1
CDR3: CASSGQGSTDTQYF
DNA: TGTGCCAGCAGTGGACAGGGGAGCACAGATACGCAGTATTTT

length: 14
size: NA
D: NA
J: TRBJ2-5
V: TRBV5-1
CDR3: CASSLVAMQETQYF
DNA: TGCGCCAGCAGCTTGGTAGCAATGCAAGAGACCCAGTACTTC

length: 14
size: NA
D: NA
J: TRBJ1-2
V: TRBV6-5
CDR3: CASSYISGYGRYTF
DNA: TGTGCCAGCAGTTACATTTCAGGGTACGGCAGATACACCTTC

length: 17
size: NA
D: TRBD2
J: TRBJ2-3
V: TRBV11-2
CDR3: CASSPYSGGRLTDTQYF
DNA: TGTGCCAGCAGCCCGTATAGCGGGGGGCGTCTCACAGATACGCAGTATTTT

length: 15
size: NA
D: NA
J: TRBJ2-7
V: TRBV7-8
CDR3: CASSLVERESYEQYF
DNA: TGTGCCAGCAGCTTAGTCGAGAGGGAGTCCTACGAGCAGTACTTC

length: 15
size: NA
D: TRBD2
J: TRBJ2-1
V: TRBV2
CDR3: CASSGTSGGRNEQFF
DNA: TGTGCCAGCAGCGGGACTAGCGGGGGGCGGAATGAGCAGTTCTTC

length: 14
size: NA
D: NA
J: TRBJ2-2
V: TRBV5-4
CDR3: CASSLGGTNGELFF
DNA: TGTGCCAGCAGCTTGGGGGGCACCAACGGGGAGCTGTTTTTT

length: 11
size: NA
D: TRBD1
J: TRBJ2-5
V: TRBV29-1
CDR3: CSAHRGKTQYF
DNA: TGCAGCGCCCACAGGGGTAAGACCCAGTACTTC

length: 14
size: NA
D: NA
J: TRBJ2-7
V: TRBV7-9
CDR3: CASSLSATFHEQYF
DNA: TGTGCCAGCAGCTTATCGGCGACTTTTCACGAGCAGTACTTC

length: 12
size: NA
D: NA
J: TRBJ2-7
V: TRBV6-6
CDR3: CASSTESREQYF
DNA: TGTGCCAGCAGTACCGAATCTAGAGAGCAGTACTTC

length: 14
size: NA
D: TRBD2
J: TRBJ2-5
V: TRBV10-3
CDR3: CAISSSGGGETQYF
DNA: TGTGCCATCAGTTCTAGCGGGGGGGGCGAGACCCAGTACTTC

length: 13
size: NA
D: NA
J: TRBJ1-5
V: TRBV6-5
CDR3: CASRRGDNQPQHF
DNA: TGTGCCAGCCGTCGAGGGGACAATCAGCCCCAGCATTTT

length: 17
size: NA
D: NA
J: TRBJ2-5
V: TRBV10-3
CDR3: CAISESFSTTGPETQYF
DNA: TGTGCCATCAGTGAGTCGTTTTCGACAACCGGCCCAGAGACCCAGTACTTC

length: 17
size: NA
D: TRBD2
J: TRBJ2-3
V: TRBV4-1
CDR3: CASSQDWLAGVSGTQYF
DNA: TGCGCCAGCAGCCAAGATTGGCTAGCGGGAGTTAGTGGTACGCAGTATTTT

length: 14
size: NA
D: TRBD2
J: TRBJ2-2
V: TRBV2
CDR3: CASRGASGPGELFF
DNA: TGTGCCAGCAGAGGGGCTAGCGGGCCCGGGGAGCTGTTTTTT

length: 16
size: NA
D: TRBD2
J: TRBJ2-3
V: TRBV7-3
CDR3: CASSPRTSGSTDTQYF
DNA: TGTGCCAGCAGCCCCCGGACTAGCGGTAGCACAGATACGCAGTATTTT

length: 14
size: NA
D: TRBD1
J: TRBJ2-7
V: TRBV6-1
CDR3: CASIPGQSIHEQYF
DNA: TGTGCCAGCATCCCGGGACAGAGTATACACGAGCAGTACTTC

length: 16
size: NA
D: NA
J: TRBJ1-4
V: TRBV5-1
CDR3: CASSFDPRQGNEKLFF
DNA: TGCGCCAGCAGCTTCGACCCCCGGCAGGGTAATGAAAAACTGTTTTTT

length: 15
size: NA
D: NA
J: TRBJ1-6
V: TRBV7-2
CDR3: CASSLSSTPQSPLHF
DNA: TGTGCCAGCAGCTTAAGCTCCACACCTCAGTCACCCCTCCACTTT

length: 14
size: NA
D: NA
J: TRBJ2-7
V: TRBV5-1
CDR3: CASSPNVGTYEQYF
DNA: TGCGCCAGCAGCCCGAATGTGGGAACCTACGAGCAGTACTTC

length: 13
size: NA
D: NA
J: TRBJ2-7
V: TRBV28
CDR3: CASSLVQPYEQYF
DNA: TGTGCCAGCAGTTTGGTGCAGCCCTACGAGCAGTACTTC

length: 14
size: NA
D: NA
J: TRBJ2-6
V: TRBV7-2
CDR3: CASSFNSGANVLTF
DNA: TGTGCCAGCAGCTTCAACTCTGGGGCCAACGTCCTGACTTTC

length: 14
size: NA
D: TRBD1
J: TRBJ2-7
V: TRBV2
CDR3: CASRMTGGTYEQYF
DNA: TGTGCCAGCAGGATGACAGGGGGAACCTACGAGCAGTACTTC

length: 15
size: NA
D: NA
J: TRBJ1-4
V: TRBV11-2
CDR3: CASSLQGRKHGKLFF
DNA: TGTGCCAGCAGCTTACAGGGCCGCAAGCATGGAAAACTGTTTTTT

length: 15
size: NA
D: NA
J: TRBJ1-1
V: TRBV4-2
CDR3: CASSQEFRMNTEAFF
DNA: TGTGCCAGCAGCCAAGAATTCAGAATGAACACTGAAGCTTTCTTT

length: 14
size: NA
D: NA
J: TRBJ2-7
V: TRBV18
CDR3: CASSDATVVYEQYF
DNA: TGTGCCAGCTCGGACGCCACAGTTGTCTACGAGCAGTACTTC

length: 13
size: NA
D: NA
J: TRBJ2-7
V: TRBV5-6
CDR3: CASSLQGSYEQYF
DNA: TGTGCCAGCAGCTTGCAGGGGAGCTACGAGCAGTACTTC

length: 15
size: NA
D: TRBD1
J: TRBJ1-4
V: TRBV2
CDR3: CASRAAGTGNEKLFF
DNA: TGTGCCAGCAGGGCAGCCGGGACAGGGAATGAAAAACTGTTTTTT

length: 12
size: NA
D: NA
J: TRBJ1-1
V: TRBV6-4
CDR3: CASSDGGTEAFF
DNA: TGTGCCAGCAGTGACGGGGGGACTGAAGCTTTCTTT

length: 13
size: once
D: TRBD2
J: TRBJ2-7
V: TRBV6-6
CDR3: CASTLAGGYEQYF
DNA: TGTGCCAGCACGCTAGCGGGAGGGTACGAGCAGTACTTC

length: 14
size: few
D: NA
J: TRBJ1-2
V: TRBV21-1
CDR3: CASSNSPGGEGYTF
DNA: TGTGCCAGCAGCAACTCCCCCGGGGGAGAGGGCTACACCTTC

length: 15
size: NA
D: TRBD1
J: TRBJ2-7
V: TRBV11-3
CDR3: CASSPGQGAAREQYF
DNA: TGTGCCAGCAGCCCTGGACAGGGGGCTGCGAGGGAGCAGTACTTC

length: 13
size: once
D: NA
J: TRBJ1-2
V: TRBV21-1
CDR3: CASSKRAFYGYTF
DNA: TGTGCCAGCAGCAAGAGAGCTTTCTATGGCTACACCTTC

length: 12
size: NA
D: TRBD1
J: TRBJ1-2
V: TRBV19
CDR3: CASDDRGLGYTF
DNA: TGTGCCAGCGACGACAGGGGGTTAGGCTACACCTTC

length: 18
size: NA
D: NA
J: TRBJ2-3
V: TRBV5-4
CDR3: CASSLALGGTSSTDTQYF
DNA: TGTGCCAGCAGCTTGGCTCTGGGCGGGACGTCAAGCACAGATACGCAGTATTTT

length: 13
size: NA
D: NA
J: TRBJ1-4
V: TRBV6-1
CDR3: CASSEQTAGKLFF
DNA: TGTGCCAGCAGTGAACAGACGGCCGGAAAACTGTTTTTT

length: 15
size: NA
D: TRBD1
J: TRBJ1-1
V: TRBV27
CDR3: CASSAGTVKNTEAFF
DNA: TGTGCCAGCAGCGCCGGGACAGTTAAGAACACTGAAGCTTTCTTT